The rows below give T cell receptor beta chains drawn from one sample of a study of T cell changes during pregnancy in multiple sclerosis. Sequenced by immunoSEQ multiplex PCR; TCRdb stores in-frame clones only, minus some. Of about 68,000 clones in the sample, around nine tenths were seen once. This specimen consisted of peripheral blood, obtained in the third trimester of pregnancy. These receptors all stem from a female donor with multiple sclerosis, enrolled in a pregnancy study. The CDR3 runs from the conserved cysteine through the conserved F or W. The order of the fields is V gene, clone size, D gene, J gene, CDR3 DNA, CDR3 protein. A D gene is named only where the DNA matches it firmly. Clone size is shown for a subset of rows, as once, few, many or a class of expanded clone.

v_call: TRBV19; clone_size: -; d_call: TRBD2; j_call: TRBJ2-1; cdr3_nt: TGTGCCAGTAGTAAGCTAGCGGGAGATTCCTACAATGAGCAGTTCTTC; cdr3_aa: CASSKLAGDSYNEQFF
v_call: TRBV6-4; clone_size: -; d_call: -; j_call: TRBJ2-3; cdr3_nt: TGTGCCAGCAGTGACACCACCCCGGGACACTTACCCCTTACCACAGATACGCAGTATTTT; cdr3_aa: CASSDTTPGHLPLTTDTQYF
v_call: TRBV2; clone_size: once; d_call: TRBD1; j_call: TRBJ2-1; cdr3_nt: TGTGCCAGCAGGGAGACAGGGGGCGAGGGAAATGAGCAGTTCTTC; cdr3_aa: CASRETGGEGNEQFF
v_call: TRBV5-1; clone_size: once; d_call: TRBD1; j_call: TRBJ2-7; cdr3_nt: TGCGCCAGCAGCCCGCCACGAGCCGGGACAGGGGGTGAGCAGTACTTC; cdr3_aa: CASSPPRAGTGGEQYF
v_call: TRBV6-4; clone_size: -; d_call: TRBD2; j_call: TRBJ2-3; cdr3_nt: TGTGCCAGCAGTGTGACTAGCGGGAGCACAGATACGCAGTATTTT; cdr3_aa: CASSVTSGSTDTQYF
v_call: TRBV7-8; clone_size: once; d_call: TRBD2; j_call: TRBJ2-5; cdr3_nt: TGTGCCAGCAGCATCCGGGGGGGAGGCGAGACCCAGTACTTC; cdr3_aa: CASSIRGGGETQYF
v_call: TRBV7-6; clone_size: -; d_call: TRBD2; j_call: TRBJ2-7; cdr3_nt: TGTGCCAGCAGCTTAGCGTCGGGGGGACCCTACGAGCAGTACTTC; cdr3_aa: CASSLASGGPYEQYF
v_call: TRBV6-1; clone_size: -; d_call: -; j_call: TRBJ1-2; cdr3_nt: TGTGCCAGCAGAAACAGGGCTAAGGACTATGGCTACACCTTC; cdr3_aa: CASRNRAKDYGYTF
v_call: TRBV10-3; clone_size: -; d_call: -; j_call: TRBJ1-1; cdr3_nt: TGTGCCATCAGTGGAGGAGTTATGAACACTGAAGCTTTCTTT; cdr3_aa: CAISGGVMNTEAFF
v_call: TRBV21-1; clone_size: once; d_call: -; j_call: TRBJ1-4; cdr3_nt: TGTGCCAGCAGCCCCTTGGACAGGCTAAATGAAAAACTGTTTTTT; cdr3_aa: CASSPLDRLNEKLFF
v_call: TRBV19; clone_size: -; d_call: TRBD2; j_call: TRBJ2-1; cdr3_nt: TGTGCCAGTAGTTCTCCTCCGGACAGGGTTAGCGGGGGGTCGACCGAAGAGCAGTTCTTC; cdr3_aa: CASSSPPDRVSGGSTEEQFF
v_call: TRBV9; clone_size: -; d_call: -; j_call: TRBJ1-2; cdr3_nt: TGTGCCAGCAGCGGGAGGGACTATGGCTACACCTTC; cdr3_aa: CASSGRDYGYTF
v_call: TRBV18; clone_size: -; d_call: TRBD2; j_call: TRBJ2-1; cdr3_nt: TGTGCCAGCTCACCGGGACTAGAGGGTGAGCAGTTCTTC; cdr3_aa: CASSPGLEGEQFF
v_call: TRBV14; clone_size: -; d_call: -; j_call: TRBJ1-2; cdr3_nt: TGTGCCAGCAGTAGAGGCAGGGCAAACTATGGCTACACCTTC; cdr3_aa: CASSRGRANYGYTF
v_call: TRBV23-1; clone_size: -; d_call: TRBD1; j_call: TRBJ2-7; cdr3_nt: TGCGCCAGCCCCCCGGGGACAGCCTCCTACGAGCAGTACTTC; cdr3_aa: CASPPGTASYEQYF
v_call: TRBV7-6; clone_size: -; d_call: TRBD2; j_call: TRBJ2-2; cdr3_nt: TGTGCCAGCAGCTTAGGTTTGGGTGTTTTGCGCAGCGGGGCCGGGGAGCTGTTTTTT; cdr3_aa: CASSLGLGVLRSGAGELFF
v_call: TRBV27; clone_size: -; d_call: -; j_call: TRBJ1-1; cdr3_nt: TGTGCCAGCAGTTTATTTTGGGCGAACACTGAAGCTTTCTTT; cdr3_aa: CASSLFWANTEAFF
v_call: TRBV27; clone_size: -; d_call: -; j_call: TRBJ1-5; cdr3_nt: TGTGCCAGCAGTTTAGCTTCCACAGGCAATCAGCCCCAGCATTTT; cdr3_aa: CASSLASTGNQPQHF
v_call: TRBV4-2; clone_size: -; d_call: TRBD1; j_call: TRBJ1-4; cdr3_nt: TGTGCCAGCAGCCAAGACTGGGGGGGACAGGGGAATGAAAAACTGTTTTTT; cdr3_aa: CASSQDWGGQGNEKLFF
v_call: TRBV4-1; clone_size: -; d_call: -; j_call: TRBJ1-3; cdr3_nt: TGCGCCAGCAGCCAAGATCTTGGAGGCTTTGGAAGTGGAAACACCATATATTTT; cdr3_aa: CASSQDLGGFGSGNTIYF
v_call: TRBV7-2; clone_size: -; d_call: TRBD1; j_call: TRBJ1-5; cdr3_nt: TGTGCCAGCAGCCTTGGGACAGGGAATCAGCCCCAGCATTTT; cdr3_aa: CASSLGTGNQPQHF
v_call: TRBV30; clone_size: -; d_call: -; j_call: TRBJ1-4; cdr3_nt: TGTGCCTGGAGTAACGGGGGAGGTGAAAAACTGTTTTTT; cdr3_aa: CAWSNGGGEKLFF
v_call: TRBV5-6; clone_size: -; d_call: -; j_call: TRBJ2-7; cdr3_nt: TGTGCCAGCAGCCTTAGTTCCTACGAGCAGTACTTC; cdr3_aa: CASSLSSYEQYF
v_call: TRBV6-1; clone_size: -; d_call: TRBD1; j_call: TRBJ1-5; cdr3_nt: TGTGCCAGCAGTGGAGACAGGGGTGGCAATCAGCCCCAGCATTTT; cdr3_aa: CASSGDRGGNQPQHF
v_call: TRBV18; clone_size: -; d_call: -; j_call: TRBJ1-3; cdr3_nt: TGTGCCAGCTCACCACGGGCACCCTCTGGAAACACCATATATTTT; cdr3_aa: CASSPRAPSGNTIYF
v_call: TRBV5-1; clone_size: -; d_call: TRBD2; j_call: TRBJ2-3; cdr3_nt: TGCGCCAGCAGCTGGCGGCTAGCGGGAGTGCTCATAAAGACAGATACGCAGTATTTT; cdr3_aa: CASSWRLAGVLIKTDTQYF
v_call: TRBV6-1; clone_size: -; d_call: -; j_call: TRBJ1-5; cdr3_nt: TGTGCCAGCAGTGATTCACAGGGATATCAGCCCCAGCATTTT; cdr3_aa: CASSDSQGYQPQHF
v_call: TRBV7-3; clone_size: -; d_call: TRBD1; j_call: TRBJ2-1; cdr3_nt: TGTGCCAGCAGGCGCAGCTCGGGGACAGGGGGGAGCTCCTACAATGAGCAGTTCTTC; cdr3_aa: CASRRSSGTGGSSYNEQFF
v_call: TRBV9; clone_size: -; d_call: TRBD2; j_call: TRBJ2-3; cdr3_nt: TGTGCCAGCAGCGTAGGCTTCAAGCGGGGGAGCACAGATACGCAGTATTTT; cdr3_aa: CASSVGFKRGSTDTQYF
v_call: TRBV6-5; clone_size: few; d_call: TRBD2; j_call: TRBJ2-2; cdr3_nt: TGTGCCAGCAGTTACGGCGGGGGGAGCACCGGGGAGCTGTTTTTT; cdr3_aa: CASSYGGGSTGELFF